This T cell receptor (beta chain) is drawn from a study of T cell responses to AZD1222 COVID-19 vaccine (dated by TCRdb to the early 2020s). At the level of the whole study: TCR sequencing covered some 250 trial participants: 207 given two doses of AZD1222 and 26 given two doses of MenACWY control vaccine. Enrollment into the trials was organized by age into subgroups of 18-55, 56-69 and 70-plus years, and those subgroups contained roughly 160, 29 and 62 TCR-sequenced participants, respectively. Points the paper makes about the study in general: After two AZD1222 doses, both the breadth and the depth of spike-specific TCRs were significantly higher than at day 0 and than in MenACWY recipients. Participants were mostly white British, with more females than males. The authors suggested clonal diversity may have been underestimated. Epitopes outside the regions mutated in the B.1.351 and B.1.1.7 variants were reportedly recognized by nearly half of the unique spike-specific TCRs. Conclusions about previously exposed vaccinees are limited, since just five or six AZD1222 recipients were seropositive for SARS-CoV-2 at baseline. Vaccine-associated CD4 TCRs spanned the whole spike protein, with dominant responses in regions 160-218 and 743-854. Because no day 14 peak-response samples were available, repertoires were characterized only after the peak T cell response. The 56-69-year group was small, and its depth increase did not reach significance, likely because of low power.

The CDR3 regions of human TCRbeta chains were subjected to immunosequencing. In the original analysis: Repertoire TCRs were checked for matches against a reference library of SARS-CoV-2-specific TCRs that had been generated using the MIRA antigen-specificity platform. Breadth was defined as the fraction of unique TCRs that were SARS-CoV-2-associated, and depth was defined as the fraction of total T cells that were SARS-CoV-2-associated. Using the MIRA data, every spike-specific TCR was mapped to the spike region that the TCR reacted to and assigned to either a CD4 or a CD8 class. Log10-transformed breadth and depth values were compared by one-way ANOVA with Sidak's multiple comparisons tests. The source is immuneACCESS, and TCRdb retained only in-frame sequences with V and J called. Part of the clones is not carried over; for the studies checked, unresolved V genes explain less than half of this, and the remainder is unexplained. V and J calls and clone size are copied from that table; D and trimming were computed from the DNA. This sample gives approximately 67,000 clones in total; about 89% of them show up just once. Approximately 30% of the sample is in the top ten clones.

The meaning of the sample's time point label: about 28 days (+/-7) after the second vaccine dose. Because spike-specific TCR depth and breadth did not differ between the two schedules, AZD1222 recipients who got a second dose at roughly 4 weeks were pooled with those who got a second dose at roughly 12 weeks. Vaccinee samples were obtained from the UK trials COV001 and COV002, which included a single-blind randomized controlled phase 2/3 trial of AZD1222 (ChAdOx1 nCoV-19) in healthy adults. For TCRbeta chain sequencing, PBMC samples from trial participants were taken at day 0 and at day 28 after the second dose. A word on this clone: The target of this receptor is not known. No base-level quality is on record; no much larger clone is a single base apart.

Trimming costs V 4 bases and J 4 bases, and their ends lie 16 bases apart. Inclusive of the bounding cysteine and phenylalanine, the CDR3 is 15 residues long. Only CDR3 DNA is held: 45 bases, read in frame from base 1. The germline V gene (reference sequence) yields SEHNR for CDR1 and FQNEAQ for CDR2. The chain links TRBV7-9 with TRBJ1-1, and possibly TRBD1, on 6 matching bases. Material: peripheral blood, obtained 28 days after the second AZD1222 dose. The TCR comes from an adult who received the AZD1222 COVID-19 vaccine. The base sequence is TGTGCCAGCAGCTCACGGCAGGGGTCTAGCACTGAAGCTTTCTTT. The encoded protein is CASSSRQGSSTEAFF.